Reported below is one TCR beta chain. Original handling: For nucleated cells, counts were estimated from reference gene primer amplification. Sequencing was performed with immunoSEQ multiplex PCR; in TCRdb, only in-frame clones are kept and a portion is missing. D and trimming were read from the DNA, whereas the V and J calls and clone size are those reported in that table. The repertoire has some 180,000 clones, 80% of them found once; the top ten carry approximately 6.9%. This sample is part of a study of blood T cell repertoires in COVID-19. Study background: Both acute and convalescent COVID-19 samples were obtained from the United States, Italy and Spain. T cells, B-cell-depleted T cells, or PBMCs supplied cDNA or gDNA.

The TCR originated in a man in his sixties with acute or convalescent COVID-19. The sample was peripheral blood.

CDR3 DNA: TGTGCCACCAGCAGAGGGAGGGCTAGTGAAAAACTGTTTTTT. As protein: CATSRGRASEKLFF. This chain uses TRBV15 with TRBJ1-4; D uncertain. CDR3 length equals 14 residues. Deletions cut 1 base from V and 7 bases from J, with 10 bases between. Germline CDR1 is LNHNV and CDR2 is YYDKDF (reference sequence).